This TCR beta chain was recorded in a study of blood T cell repertoires in COVID-19. Per the original methods: Amplification of reference gene primers provided the estimated nucleated cell counts. TCRdb's table, derived via immunoSEQ multiplex PCR, lists solely in-frame clones and lacks some. The V and J calls and the clone size are those of that table, but D and trimming were determined from the DNA. The data hold about 360,000 clones, with 85% to 90% observed a single time. This CDR3 region has 13 residues. This receptor was obtained from a human donor in a cohort sampled during active COVID-19. This rearrangement joins TRBV21-1 to TRBJ1-2. TRBV21-1 is a recognized pseudogene. Sequences were obtained from peripheral blood. CDR3 bases: TGTGCCAGCAGCAAAGTGGACTCAGGTGGCTACACCTTC. Translating gives CASSKVDSGGYTF.